These 31 T cell receptor beta chains were sequenced from one sample in a study of technical replicates of blood from a handful of donors. Measured with immunoSEQ multiplex PCR; TCRdb has only the in-frame clones, and not every one. The sample lists 45,000 to 65,000 clones, roughly 94% seen once, with over 0.2% in the top ten. The sample was T cells isolated from PBMCs. All receptors come from a human donor in good health.

This clone has just one count. The V gene is TRBV5-1, the J gene TRBJ1-4; D is undetermined. The CDR3 has 14 amino acids. Trimming left V 4 bases short and J 14 bases short, with 21 bases between. CDR1 and CDR2 from the germline V gene are SGHRS and YFSETQ. The CDR3 region has the DNA TGCGCCAGCAGCGAGGGCCCTTCTAATGAGATGCTGTTTTTT. Encoded protein: CASSEGPSNEMLFF.

This chain joins TRBV6-6 and TRBJ2-4; tentatively, D is TRBD2 (5 bases). The V end was cut by 6 bases, the J end by 0 bases, with 6 bases between. Germline V CDR1 and CDR2: MNHNY, SVGAGI (reference sequence). The CDR3 is made up of 13 amino acids. CDR3 amino acids: CASSSGAKNIQYF. The CDR3 DNA is TGTGCCAGCAGCAGCGGAGCCAAAAACATTCAGTACTTC.

The chain has TRBV14 and TRBJ1-2; D not certain. The CDR3 extends over 13 amino acids. The germline V gene encodes CDR1 SGHDN and CDR2 FVKESK. V gave up 4 bases and J gave up 3 bases, with 9 bases separating them. In DNA, the CDR3 is TGTGCCAGCAGCCCGGGAAACCACTATGGCTACACCTTC. Its translation: CASSPGNHYGYTF.

This chain connects TRBV5-1 to TRBJ1-1; D call uncertain. The CDR3 covers 12 residues. Trimming cost V 2 bases and J 1 base, with 3 bases left between them. Germline V gene data show CDR1 as SGHRS and CDR2 as YFSETQ. The chain's CDR3 is CASSFGNTEAFF. The CDR3, as DNA: TGCGCCAGCAGCTTCGGGAACACTGAAGCTTTCTTT.

V usage is TRBV6-5 and J usage is TRBJ2-2; perhaps TRBD2 as D (7 bases). The CDR3 length is 14 residues. V lost 4 bases and J lost 5, with 11 bases in between. Per germline, CDR1 MNHEY and CDR2 SVGAGI. CDR3 DNA sequence: TGTGCCAGCAGTTCGGCGGGGGCAACCGGGGAGCTGTTTTTT. This sequence encodes CASSSAGATGELFF.

The gene calls are TRBV7-3 and TRBJ2-2; 11 nucleotides align to TRBD2. CDR3 length equals 17 residues. Losses at the gene ends were 3 bases for V and 2 bases for J; bases not matched to a gene: 5. In germline, CDR1 is SGHTA, CDR2 FQGTGA. The CDR3: CASSFSGGARNTGELFF. CDR3 coding DNA: TGTGCCAGCAGCTTTAGCGGGGGGGCAAGAAACACCGGGGAGCTGTTTTTT.

CDR3 sequence: CASSYSGRGILFF. Here the CDR3 DNA reads TGTGCCAGCAGTTACTCCGGCAGGGGGATTCTGTTTTTT. This chain links TRBV6-6 with TRBJ1-4, with TRBD1 matching 7 bases. Germline loops: CDR1 MNHNY, CDR2 SVGAGI (reference sequence). The CDR3 contains 13 residues. The junction had 6 bases not matched to a gene; V was cut back by 0 bases and J by 14 bases.

The V call is TRBV5-4, the J call TRBJ2-7; 8 bases line up with TRBD1. The germline gives CDR1 SGHNT, CDR2 YYREEE (reference sequence). CDR3 size: 13 residues. Trimming at V came to 4 bases and at J to 3 bases, leaving 3 bases not matched to a gene. The DNA of the CDR3 is TGTGCCAGCAGCCGGGGACAGGACTACGAGCAGTACTTC. Translating it yields CASSRGQDYEQYF. The entire variable domain, with the rest obtained from reference TRBV5-4 and TRBJ2-7, is as follows: ETGVTQSPTHLIKTRGQQVTLRCSSQSGHNTVSWYQQALGQGPQFIFQYYREEENGRGNFPPRFSGLQFPNYSSELNVNALELDDSALYLCASSRGQDYEQYFGPGTRLTVT.

This rearrangement joins TRBV15 to TRBJ2-7, with 7 nucleotides matching TRBD2. This CDR3 has 13 amino acids. Germline CDR1 LNHNV, CDR2 YYDKDF (reference sequence). V lost 5 bases to trimming and J lost 9 bases; unmatched junction nucleotides: 10. The CDR3 nucleotides are TGTGCCACCAGCCCCCGGGAGGCATCGGGGCAGTACTTC. Residues: CATSPREASGQYF.

The rearrangement uses TRBV9 and TRBJ2-2; weak D call: TRBD1 (6 bases). The length of the CDR3 is 15 residues. V was pared by 0 bases and J by 6 bases, with 12 bases between. Germline V lookup: CDR1 SGDLS, CDR2 YYNGEE. The CDR3, as DNA: TGTGCCAGCAGCGTAGCTGCCCAGGGGTCCGGGGAGCTGTTTTTT. It yields the protein CASSVAAQGSGELFF.

The chain joins TRBV18 to TRBJ1-4, with D maybe TRBD1 (6 bases). Trimming took 3 bases from V and 5 from J, leaving 10 bases between them. CDR3 length: 14 residues. In germline, CDR1 is KGHSH, CDR2 LQKENI. CDR3 in DNA: TGTGCCAGCTCACCCTTCGACAGGAATGAAAAACTGTTTTTT. Translation gives CASSPFDRNEKLFF.

This chain connects TRBV18 to TRBJ1-6; no clear D gene. The V and J ends lost 0 bases and 8 bases respectively, with 8 bases between them. There are 14 residues in the CDR3. Germline V lookup: CDR1 KGHSH, CDR2 LQKENI. CDR3 amino acids: CASSPPPPDSPLHF. In nucleotides, the CDR3 is TGTGCCAGCTCACCACCTCCCCCGGATTCACCCCTCCACTTT.

J is TRBJ2-5 and V is TRBV6-6, with 7 bases identical to TRBD2. CDR1 and CDR2 from the germline V gene are MNHNY and SVGAGI (reference sequence). J was trimmed by 0 bases and V by 2 bases; bases with no gene match: 3. This CDR3 is built from 15 residues. As DNA, the CDR3 is TGTGCCAGCAGTTACCCAGCGGGGAACCAAGAGACCCAGTACTTC. Amino acids: CASSYPAGNQETQYF.

The V and J genes are TRBV18 and TRBJ2-5; 7 nucleotides agree with TRBD2. There are 20 residues in the CDR3. V dropped 2 bases and J dropped 5; count of bases not matched to a gene: 23. Germline V gene lookup returns CDR1 KGHSH and CDR2 LQKENI. Here the CDR3 DNA reads TGTGCCAGCTCACCATTACGCCCGGAATCACCGGTAGCCGGGGGGGAGACCCAGTACTTC. Its protein is CASSPLRPESPVAGGETQYF.

V is TRBV5-1 and J is TRBJ1-1, with TRBD1 matching over 12 bases. This CDR3 contains 16 residues. CDR1 and CDR2 from the germline V gene are SGHRS and YFSETQ. The J segment lost 4 bases and the V segment lost 3 bases, leaving 7 bases of the junction unmatched. The CDR3 DNA follows: TGCGCCAGCAGCTCGGGGACAGGGGGCGCGGGCACTGAAGCTTTCTTT. Translation: CASSSGTGGAGTEAFF.

The V and J genes are TRBV11-3 and TRBJ2-1; tentatively, D is TRBD2 (6 bases). CDR3 size: 14 residues. The germline CDR1 and CDR2 sequences are SGHNT and YENEEA. V lost 4 bases, J lost 5 bases, and 12 bases lay in between. CDR3 in amino acids: CASSSEGGNNEQFF. The DNA for the CDR3 is TGTGCCAGCAGCTCTGAAGGCGGGAACAATGAGCAGTTCTTC. Full variable domain (missing parts from reference TRBV11-3 and TRBJ2-1): EAGVVQSPRYKIIEKKQPVAFWCNPISGHNTLYWYLQNLGQGPELLIRYENEEAVDDSQLPKDRFSAERLKGVDSTLKIQPAELGDSAVYLCASSSEGGNNEQFFGPGTRLTVL.

V gene TRBV28 combines with J gene TRBJ2-1; TRBD1 agrees at 8 bases. The ends lost 3 bases at V and 5 bases at J; junction bases unmatched: 9. Germline V CDR1 and CDR2: MDHEN, SYDVKM. The CDR3 consists of 16 residues. Here the CDR3 reads CASSFSAGQGHNEQFF. In DNA, the CDR3 is TGTGCCAGCAGTTTTTCTGCTGGACAGGGCCACAATGAGCAGTTCTTC.

This chain uses TRBV10-2 with TRBJ1-2; 8 bases agree with TRBD1. Germline V gene data show CDR1 as WSHSY and CDR2 as SAAADI. This CDR3 is 15 amino acids long. With 2 bases clipped from V and 3 bases from J, the junction kept 5 bases outside the gene matches. The CDR3 reads CASSEIQGADYGYTF. The CDR3 DNA reads as TGCGCCAGCAGTGAGATCCAGGGGGCAGACTATGGCTACACCTTC.

This rearrangement joins TRBV6-5 to TRBJ2-2; 8 nucleotides match TRBD1. The V and J ends lost 7 bases and 4 bases, in that order; junction bases with no gene match: 5. The CDR3 is made up of 14 amino acids. Germline lookup yields CDR1 MNHEY and CDR2 SVGAGI. The chain's CDR3 is CASNLDRGTGELFF. CDR3 sequence (DNA): TGTGCCAGCAACCTTGACAGGGGCACCGGGGAGCTGTTTTTT.

The chain links TRBV7-3 to TRBJ2-7, with D possibly matching TRBD2 (7 bases). Trimming pared 5 bases from V and 3 bases from J, leaving 17 bases between. The CDR3 length is 15 residues. Germline V gives CDR1 SGHTA, CDR2 FQGTGA. DNA of the CDR3: TGTGCCAGCAGCCTTAGAAGAGGGGGGGACTACGAGCAGTACTTC. This sequence encodes CASSLRRGGDYEQYF.

The rearrangement links TRBV7-2 to TRBJ2-1; 7 positions agree with TRBD2. The CDR3 runs to 14 residues. The germline gives CDR1 SGHTA, CDR2 FQGNSA. The V gene end was trimmed by 2 bases and the J gene end by 5 bases; junction bases not matched to a gene: 3. The CDR3 bases are TGTGCCAGCAGCTTAACTAGCGTAGACAATGAGCAGTTCTTC. It yields the protein CASSLTSVDNEQFF.

The rearrangement joins TRBV18 to TRBJ2-3, with 12 bases identical to TRBD2. The germline V gene has CDR1 KGHSH and CDR2 LQKENI. V was pared by 6 bases and J by 2 bases, with 6 bases of the junction left unmatched. The CDR3 length is 16 residues. CDR3 coding DNA: TGTGCCAGCTCTCCGCCTAGCGGGAGGGTCACAGATACGCAGTATTTT. Protein product: CASSPPSGRVTDTQYF. Supplemented by reference TRBV18 and TRBJ2-3, the full variable domain reads NAGVMQNPRHLVRRRGQEARLRCSPMKGHSHVYWYRQLPEEGLKFMVYLQKENIIDESGMPKERFSAEFPKEGPSILRIQQVVRGDSAAYFCASSPPSGRVTDTQYFGPGTRLTVL.

To note about this clone: The germline gene is not matched at one end of the junction; a read error may be the cause. The chain joins TRBV10-2 to TRBJ2-1; D remains ambiguous. CDR3 length equals 12 residues. Germline CDR1 reads WSHSY; CDR2 reads SAAADI. CDR3 in amino acids: CASSLLYYEQFF. The CDR3 bases are TGCGCCAGCAGCTTACTCTACTATGAGCAGTTCTTC.

This rearrangement joins TRBV5-1 to TRBJ2-1; TRBD2 matches 8 bases. Trimming cost V 4 bases and J 4 bases; bases outside gene matches: 10. This CDR3 is 16 amino acids long. Germline loops: CDR1 SGHRS, CDR2 YFSETQ. CDR3 region: CASSPPSGGLYNEQFF. The DNA for the CDR3 is TGCGCCAGCAGCCCACCAAGCGGGGGCTTATACAATGAGCAGTTCTTC.

The genes are TRBV29-1 and TRBJ2-1; TRBD2 matches 12 bases. J lost 2 bases, V lost 2 bases, and 1 base had no gene match. Germline V gene lookup returns CDR1 SQVTM and CDR2 ANQGSEA. The CDR3 consists of 15 residues. CDR3 DNA sequence: TGCAGCGTTGAACTAGCGGGGGGGACCTACAATGAGCAGTTCTTC. Its translation: CSVELAGGTYNEQFF.

The sample holds one count of this clone. At the DNA level, this CDR3 is encoded by other sequences in the same sample as well. CDR3 sequence: CSVVGQPNTEAFF. For the CDR3, the DNA is TGCAGCGTCGTCGGACAGCCGAACACTGAAGCTTTCTTT. The chain has TRBV29-1 and TRBJ1-1; D is perhaps TRBD1 (6 bases). Trimming removed 6 bases from V and 1 base from J, with 12 bases in between. Germline CDR1 and CDR2: SQVTM and ANQGSEA. This CDR3 has 13 amino acids.

This chain uses TRBV6-5 with TRBJ1-5, with TRBD1 matching 8 bases. The CDR3 length is 14 residues. The J segment lost 4 bases and the V segment lost 5 bases, leaving 4 bases of the junction unmatched. Looked up from germline, CDR1 is MNHEY and CDR2 is SVGAGI. The CDR3 sequence is CASSDDRGNQPQHF. In DNA form, the CDR3 reads TGTGCCAGCAGTGACGACAGGGGAAATCAGCCCCAGCATTTT.

J is TRBJ1-3 and V is TRBV5-6; a possible D gene is TRBD1 (5 bases). Germline loops: CDR1 SGHDT, CDR2 YYEEEE. The CDR3 has 13 amino acids. V lost 2 bases, J lost 8 bases, and 11 bases lay in between. CDR3 region: CASSFVGADTIYF. The CDR3 DNA reads TGTGCCAGCAGCTTTGTAGGGGCGGACACCATATATTTT.

V usage is TRBV5-4 and J usage is TRBJ2-3; tentative D call: TRBD2 (6 bases). The germline V gene encodes CDR1 SGHNT and CDR2 YYREEE (reference sequence). This CDR3 region has 15 residues. Trimming removed 2 bases from V and 4 bases from J, with 14 bases in between. For the CDR3, the DNA is TGTGCCAGCAGCTTCCGGGACTCCCAGTCAGATACGCAGTATTTT. Translating gives CASSFRDSQSDTQYF.

This clone was recorded once. This chain connects TRBV29-1 to TRBJ2-7; 9 bases line up with TRBD2. V shed 4 bases and J 1 base; nucleotides not matched to a gene: 20. CDR3 length: 19 amino acids. The germline V gene has CDR1 SQVTM and CDR2 ANQGSEA. The CDR3 spells CSVVLRTETGTSKSYEQYF. The CDR3 nucleotides read TGCAGCGTTGTGCTTCGGACAGAAACCGGGACTAGCAAATCCTACGAGCAGTACTTC.

The V call is TRBV7-2, the J call TRBJ1-6; no clear D gene. The CDR3 sequence is 17 residues long. The germline V gene has CDR1 SGHTA and CDR2 FQGNSA. Trimming pared 2 bases from V and 0 bases from J, leaving 11 bases between. The CDR3 coding sequence is TGTGCCAGCAGCTTACTAAGGGAGAGCTCCTATAATTCACCCCTCCACTTT. It yields the protein CASSLLRESSYNSPLHF.